These 8 T cell receptor beta chains were sequenced from one sample in a study of Ad26.COV2.S vaccination and SARS-CoV-2 variants (dated by TCRdb to about 2021). Explained via the paper, the treatment or condition label denotes: roughly 18 received Ad26.COV2.S at low or high dose, single or two shots; five or six received placebo; per-sample allocation not given. For vaccine and placebo recipients, the sequenced repertoires came from samples collected on day 63 after the first injection. The method behind the library was the immunoSEQ multiplex PCR assay. TCRdb took this table from immuneACCESS and kept in-frame rearrangements with V and J called. Such tables lack part of the clones; where checked against another copy, unresolved V genes explain under half of the gap, and the rest is unexplained. The sample has more than 300,000 clones on record, 70% to 90% of them singletons. 2% to 2.5% of the sample goes to the ten largest clones.

This specimen was peripheral blood, taken in a trial of Ad26.COV2.S vaccine versus placebo. The receptor source for this set is a person between 18 and 65 years old who received the Ad26.COV2.S COVID-19 vaccine or a placebo.

The chain uses TRBV10-3 and TRBJ2-3, with TRBD1 matching over 9 bases. Germline-derived CDR1 and CDR2 are ENHRY and SYGVKD. This CDR3 has 18 amino acids. V trimming: 5 bases; J trimming: 4 bases; junction bases outside the gene matches: 16. The CDR3 nucleotides read TGTGCCATCAGTCGGGACAGGGCCCCAGGTGTTTCGCCAGATACGCAGTATTTT. It is translated as CAISRDRAPGVSPDTQYF.

V usage is TRBV24-1 and J usage is TRBJ1-1; possible D gene TRBD1, 5 bases. Looked up from germline, CDR1 is KGHDR and CDR2 is SFDVKD. The CDR3 totals 15 residues. V was shortened by 3 bases and J by 1 base, with 11 bases between the two germline ends. The CDR3 DNA reads as TGTGCCACCAGTGATCCCCGGGACGGGAACACTGAAGCTTTCTTT. It translates to CATSDPRDGNTEAFF.

The chain uses TRBV5-6 and TRBJ1-1; perhaps TRBD1 as D (5 bases). Germline V lookup: CDR1 SGHDT, CDR2 YYEEEE. The CDR3 runs to 16 residues. Trimming pared 0 bases from V and 6 bases from J, leaving 18 bases between. This chain's CDR3 is CASSLEFQVPGAEAFF. CDR3 DNA: TGTGCCAGCAGCTTGGAGTTTCAGGTCCCGGGGGCTGAAGCTTTCTTT.

The chain carries TRBV14 and TRBJ1-6; TRBD1 agrees at 8 bases. Germline assignment: CDR1 SGHDN and CDR2 FVKESK. The CDR3 loop spans 15 amino acids. Trimming cost V 2 bases and J 9 bases; bases outside gene matches: 6. The CDR3 region is CASSQSQGAGSPLHF. In DNA form, the CDR3 reads TGTGCCAGCAGCCAAAGCCAGGGGGCCGGTTCACCCCTCCACTTT.

This chain joins TRBV4-1 and TRBJ2-2, with D maybe TRBD2 (5 bases). Trimming took 2 bases from V and 7 from J, leaving 8 bases between them. This CDR3 comprises 13 residues. Germline CDR1 MGHRA, CDR2 YSYEKL. CDR3 region: CASSQLGVGELFF. For the CDR3, the DNA is TGCGCCAGCAGCCAACTCGGGGTCGGGGAGCTGTTTTTT.

The CDR3: CASSTPGTTNNEQFF. Written as DNA, the CDR3 is TGTGCCAGTAGTACCCCCGGGACTACAAACAATGAGCAGTTCTTC. The chain uses TRBV19 and TRBJ2-1; 7 bases agree with TRBD2. V dropped 4 bases and J dropped 5; count of bases not matched to a gene: 8. The CDR3 contains 15 residues. Germline V gene lookup returns CDR1 LNHDA and CDR2 SQIVND (reference sequence).

The chain carries TRBV7-3 and TRBJ2-5; 7 bases align to TRBD1. Germline CDR1 is SGHTA and CDR2 is FQGTGA. The ends lost 6 bases at V and 5 bases at J; junction bases unmatched: 6. The CDR3 is 13 residues long. The CDR3, as DNA: TGTGCCAGCAGTAAAACAGGGGAGGAGACCCAGTACTTC. Protein: CASSKTGEETQYF.

This sequence joins TRBV5-1 and TRBJ1-6, with 8 bases identical to TRBD1. The CDR3 extends over 16 amino acids. V lost 1 base and J lost 7; bases outside the gene matches: 7. Germline CDR1 and CDR2: SGHRS and YFSETQ. In DNA, the CDR3 is TGCGCCAGCAGCTTGCCCGGACAGGGCCTAAATTCACCCCTCCACTTT. Amino acids: CASSLPGQGLNSPLHF.